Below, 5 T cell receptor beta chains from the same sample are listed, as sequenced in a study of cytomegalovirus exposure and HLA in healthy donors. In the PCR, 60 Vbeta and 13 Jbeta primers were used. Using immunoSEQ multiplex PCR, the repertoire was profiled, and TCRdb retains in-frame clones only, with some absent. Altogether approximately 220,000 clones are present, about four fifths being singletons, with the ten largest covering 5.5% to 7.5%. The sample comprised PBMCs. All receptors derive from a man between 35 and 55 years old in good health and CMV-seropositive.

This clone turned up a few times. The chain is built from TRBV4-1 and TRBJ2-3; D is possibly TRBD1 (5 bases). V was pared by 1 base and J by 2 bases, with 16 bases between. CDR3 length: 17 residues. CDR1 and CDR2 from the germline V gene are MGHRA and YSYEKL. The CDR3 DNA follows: TGCGCCAGCAGCCAAGGGGGCGCTTGGGCTGACACAGATACGCAGTATTTT. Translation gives CASSQGGAWADTDTQYF.

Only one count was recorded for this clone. The CDR3 region is CASSFGQGVHEQFF. CDR3 nucleotides: TGTGCCAGCAGTTTCGGGCAGGGTGTCCATGAGCAGTTCTTC. The chain carries TRBV27 and TRBJ2-1, with D possibly matching TRBD1 (5 bases). Germline V lookup: CDR1 MNHEY, CDR2 SMNVEV (reference sequence). This CDR3 contains 14 residues. V was clipped by 3 bases and J by 8 bases, with 14 bases between them.

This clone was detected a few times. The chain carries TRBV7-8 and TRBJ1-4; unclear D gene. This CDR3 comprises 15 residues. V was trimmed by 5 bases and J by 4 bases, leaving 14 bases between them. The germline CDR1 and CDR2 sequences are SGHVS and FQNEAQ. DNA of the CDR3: TGTGCCAGCAGCCCCGAGGTGGGGAGTAATGAAAAACTGTTTTTT. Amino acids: CASSPEVGSNEKLFF. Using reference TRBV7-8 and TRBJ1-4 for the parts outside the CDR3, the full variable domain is GAGVSQSPRYKVAKRGQDVALRCDPISGHVSLFWYQQALGQGPEFLTYFQNEAQLDKSGLPSDRFFAERPEGSVSTLKIQRTQQEDSAVYLCASSPEVGSNEKLFFGSGTQLSVL.

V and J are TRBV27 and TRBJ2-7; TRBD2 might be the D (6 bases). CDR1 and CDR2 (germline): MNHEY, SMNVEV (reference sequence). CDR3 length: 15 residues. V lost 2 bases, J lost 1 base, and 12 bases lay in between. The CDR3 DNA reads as TGTGCCAGCAGTTTAGGGGCGGGGTCGTCCTACGAGCAGTACTTC. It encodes CASSLGAGSSYEQYF.

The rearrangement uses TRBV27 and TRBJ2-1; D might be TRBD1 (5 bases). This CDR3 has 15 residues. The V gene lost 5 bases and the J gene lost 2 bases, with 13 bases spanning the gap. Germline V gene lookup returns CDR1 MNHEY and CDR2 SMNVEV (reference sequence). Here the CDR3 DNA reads TGTGCCAGCAGTCCGAACAGGTTGACCTACAATGAGCAGTTCTTC. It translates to CASSPNRLTYNEQFF.